The 25 T cell receptor beta chains given below trace back to one sample, sequenced in a study of T cell repertoires in cytomegalovirus infection. TCRdb ran MiXCR on the reads and lists one entry per CDR3 protein. The profile covers roughly 640,000 distinct CDR3 sequences, with 20% to 25% appearing a single time and 6.5% to 10% taken by the ten largest. Source material: CD8+ T cells from PBMCs. Receptor source: a human donor in good health (CMV status not recorded). Some clones in this sample may be carry-over from other donors' samples.

The rearrangement uses TRBV13 and TRBJ2-3; D unclear. The ends were cut back, 7 bases at V and 6 bases at J, with 11 bases in the middle. The CDR3 is made up of 12 amino acids. In germline, CDR1 is PRHDT, CDR2 FYEKMQ (reference sequence). This chain's CDR3 is CASTAGRDTQYF. In DNA form, the CDR3 reads TGTGCCAGCACCGCTGGCCGGGATACGCAGTATTTT.

This chain joins TRBV27 and TRBJ1-2, with D maybe TRBD1 (6 bases). CDR1 and CDR2 (germline): MNHEY, SMNVEV (reference sequence). CDR3 length: 15 residues. The V end lost 3 bases, the J end lost 3 bases, and 14 bases lay between the germline ends. The CDR3 is CASSFQGNLHYGYTF. CDR3 sequence (DNA): TGTGCCAGCAGTTTTCAGGGGAACTTGCACTATGGCTACACCTTC.

This clonotype was observed many times. The chain has TRBV7-2 and TRBJ2-7, with 8 bases that match TRBD2. Trimming cost V 1 base and J 3 bases; bases outside gene matches: 8. The CDR3 sequence is 16 residues long. CDR1 SGHTA and CDR2 FQGNSA come from the germline V gene. The DNA of the CDR3 is TGTGCCAGCAGCTTAGGTTTCGGGGGGGTATTCTACGAGCAGTACTTC. Its translation is CASSLGFGGVFYEQYF.

In its sample, this clonotype was seen a few times. The chain is built from TRBV9 and TRBJ2-2; D gene ambiguous. The V end lost 3 bases, the J end lost 8 bases, and 8 bases lay between the germline ends. The length of the CDR3 is 12 residues. Germline CDR1 SGDLS, CDR2 YYNGEE. The CDR3 nucleotides are TGTGCCAGCAGCGCCGCGAAGGGGGAGCTGTTTTTT. It encodes CASSAAKGELFF.

The chain is built from TRBV5-6 and TRBJ2-2; 8 bases agree with TRBD1. The germline gives CDR1 SGHDT, CDR2 YYEEEE. CDR3 length: 14 amino acids. Trimming cost V 0 bases and J 6 bases; bases outside gene matches: 1. The CDR3 nucleotides read TGTGCCAGCAGCTTGGAACAGGGGGCCGGGGAGCTGTTTTTT. It yields the protein CASSLEQGAGELFF.

This clonotype was observed at least ten times. The chain has TRBV29-1 and TRBJ1-2; 12 bases agree with TRBD1. Germline CDR1 is SQVTM and CDR2 is ANQGSEA. After removal of 5 bases from V and 7 bases from J, the junction contained 5 bases not matched to a gene. This CDR3 is built from 13 residues. DNA for the CDR3: TGCAGCGTTCCCGGGACAGGGGGCTCTGGCTACACCTTC. Encoded protein: CSVPGTGGSGYTF.

V is TRBV7-9 and J is TRBJ1-2, with D tentatively TRBD1 (5 bases). The CDR3 loop spans 13 amino acids. V was trimmed by 1 base and J by 6 bases, leaving 9 bases between them. Germline V CDR1 and CDR2: SEHNR, FQNEAQ (reference sequence). In DNA form, the CDR3 reads TGTGCCAGCAGCTTAGAGGCAGGGAATGGCTACACCTTC. Translated: CASSLEAGNGYTF.

This chain links TRBV29-1 with TRBJ2-3; 7 bases map to TRBD1. The length of the CDR3 is 12 residues. The germline CDR1 and CDR2 sequences are SQVTM and ANQGSEA. Trimming cost V 6 bases and J 4 bases; bases outside gene matches: 4. DNA for the CDR3: TGCAGCGTCCGACAGGGTGCAGATACGCAGTATTTT. Its protein product is CSVRQGADTQYF.

J is TRBJ2-7 and V is TRBV7-9; 9 positions agree with TRBD1. V dropped 1 base and J dropped 4; count of bases not matched to a gene: 5. Per germline, CDR1 SEHNR and CDR2 FQNEAQ (reference sequence). The CDR3 runs 15 residues. Here the CDR3 reads CASSLETGGLYEQYF. CDR3 nucleotides: TGTGCCAGCAGCTTAGAGACAGGGGGTCTTTACGAGCAGTACTTC.

This clonotype has only a few counts. The genes are TRBV14 and TRBJ2-1; no clear D gene. The germline gives CDR1 SGHDN, CDR2 FVKESK. This CDR3 has 13 residues. V shed 4 bases and J shed 5 bases, with 9 bases lying between them. CDR3 loop: CASSPLRHNEQFF. For the CDR3, the DNA is TGTGCCAGCAGCCCCTTGAGGCACAATGAGCAGTTCTTC.

This clonotype appeared many times. The chain has TRBV7-8 and TRBJ2-1, with 10 bases fitting TRBD2. Trimming cost V 5 bases and J 5 bases; bases outside gene matches: 3. This CDR3 has 14 amino acids. CDR1 and CDR2 from the germline V gene are SGHVS and FQNEAQ. CDR3 in DNA: TGTGCCAGCAGCCAGGGACTAGCGAACAATGAGCAGTTCTTC. Protein: CASSQGLANNEQFF.

The table lists this clonotype with a count of one. Given a much more abundant clone one base away, this may be a read error. The chain carries TRBV19 and TRBJ2-2; 7 bases are a match to TRBD1. In germline, CDR1 is LNHDA, CDR2 SQIVND (reference sequence). This CDR3 spans 16 amino acids. The CDR3 loop reads CVSSPLPGQHTGELFF. CDR3 nucleotide sequence: TGTGTCAGTAGCCCGCTGCCGGGACAGCACACCGGGGAGCTGTTTTTT.

Only one count was recorded for this clonotype. V and J are TRBV29-1 and TRBJ1-2; D gene ambiguous. The V gene's germline CDR1 is SQVTM and CDR2 ANQGSEA. V dropped 6 bases and J dropped 4 bases, with 12 bases sitting between them. The CDR3 has 12 amino acids. The CDR3 loop is CSVAEGLYGYTF. As DNA, the CDR3 is TGCAGCGTAGCGGAGGGTCTCTATGGCTACACCTTC.

This clonotype was counted only a few times. V gene TRBV6-2 or TRBV6-3 combines with J gene TRBJ1-5; D ambiguous. Trimming stripped 6 bases from V and 7 bases from J, with 10 bases between. In germline, CDR1 is MNHEY, CDR2 SVGEGT. The CDR3 loop spans 12 amino acids. This CDR3 is CASSSRRQPQHF. In nucleotides, the CDR3 is TGTGCCAGCAGCTCACGCAGGCAGCCCCAGCATTTT.

The chain has TRBV6-2 or TRBV6-3 and TRBJ1-5, with 9 bases identical to TRBD1. This CDR3 is built from 17 residues. With 1 base clipped from V and 2 bases from J, the junction kept 6 bases outside the gene matches. The V gene's germline CDR1 is MNHEY and CDR2 SVGEGT. The CDR3 loop is CASSYLQGAVGNQPQHF. The DNA for the CDR3 is TGTGCCAGCAGTTACTTACAGGGGGCGGTGGGCAATCAGCCCCAGCATTTT.

This clonotype was observed a handful of times. The chain links TRBV27 to TRBJ1-1; possible D gene TRBD1, 5 bases. Germline assignment: CDR1 MNHEY and CDR2 SMNVEV (reference sequence). The V end was cut by 3 bases, the J end by 1 base, with 12 bases between. This CDR3 has 15 residues. CDR3 in amino acids: CASSLGPLTNTEAFF. The CDR3 DNA is TGTGCCAGCAGTTTGGGACCTCTTACGAACACTGAAGCTTTCTTT.

This clonotype was detected only a few times. This chain joins TRBV18 and TRBJ2-6; D not resolved. Germline V lookup: CDR1 KGHSH, CDR2 LQKENI. V lost 1 base, J lost 0 bases, and 10 bases lay in between. CDR3 length: 17 amino acids. The CDR3 loop reads CASSPQPVDSGANVLTF. DNA for the CDR3: TGTGCCAGCTCACCACAACCGGTAGACTCTGGGGCCAACGTCCTGACTTTC.

This clonotype appeared many times. The genes are TRBV7-8 and TRBJ1-2, with D unresolved. Trimming stripped 5 bases from V and 2 bases from J, with 9 bases between. CDR1 and CDR2 (germline): SGHVS, FQNEAQ. The CDR3 runs 13 residues. The DNA of the CDR3 is TGTGCCAGCAGCGGAACCATGAACTATGGCTACACCTTC. Amino acids: CASSGTMNYGYTF.

The chain carries TRBV6-5 and TRBJ2-1, with a possible D match to TRBD2 (7 bases). CDR1 MNHEY and CDR2 SVGAGI come from the germline V gene. The CDR3 contains 15 residues. V dropped 0 bases and J dropped 5 bases, with 11 bases sitting between them. For the CDR3, the DNA is TGTGCCAGCAGTTACTCTTGGGGGGGGCACAATGAGCAGTTCTTC. Its translation is CASSYSWGGHNEQFF.

In this sample, this clonotype turned up a few times. The rearrangement uses TRBV15 and TRBJ1-2; 7 bases match TRBD1. CDR1 is LNHNV, CDR2 YYDKDF, per germline (reference sequence). Trimming cost V 5 bases and J 9 bases; bases outside gene matches: 6. The CDR3 is made up of 12 amino acids. The CDR3 DNA reads TGTGCCACCAGCGCCAACAGGGGAAGCTACACCTTC. Translating gives CATSANRGSYTF.

The chain couples TRBV11-3 to TRBJ2-2; 8 bases map to TRBD1. From germline, CDR1 is SGHNT and CDR2 YENEEA. After removal of 4 bases from V and 5 bases from J, the junction contained 9 bases not matched to a gene. The CDR3 extends over 16 amino acids. CDR3 sequence reads: CASSSSRTGRTGELFF. Written as DNA, the CDR3 is TGTGCCAGCAGCTCGTCCAGGACAGGGAGGACCGGGGAGCTGTTTTTT.

On this clonotype: It may be a read error: a sequence one base away is much more abundant. Because the CDR3 is missing its conserved closing phenylalanine or tryptophan, this is likely a read error. The V call is TRBV7-9, the J call TRBJ1-4, with 9 bases fitting TRBD1. This CDR3 contains 14 residues. CDR1 and CDR2 from the germline V gene are SEHNR and FQNEAQ (reference sequence). The V and J ends lost 6 bases and 8 bases, in that order; junction bases with no gene match: 7. CDR3 in amino acids: CASRLQGAGEKLFS. The CDR3, as DNA: TGTGCCAGCAGACTACAGGGGGCCGGAGAAAAACTGTTTTCT.

This clonotype has a handful of counts. The chain employs TRBV20-1 and TRBJ2-1; 9 bases line up with TRBD2. Germline V gives CDR1 DFQATT, CDR2 SNEGSKA (reference sequence). V shed 3 bases, J shed 4 bases, and the junction held 4 bases outside the gene matches. CDR3 size: 14 residues. In DNA form, the CDR3 reads TGCAGTGCTAGCCCAACTAGCGGGTACAATGAGCAGTTCTTC. Its translation: CSASPTSGYNEQFF.

This clonotype was observed many times. The rearrangement uses TRBV7-6 and TRBJ2-1, with D possibly being TRBD1 (5 bases). The CDR3 has 15 residues. Trimming shortened V by 2 bases and J by 5 bases, and 13 bases separated the two germline ends. Per the germline V gene, CDR1 is SGHVS and CDR2 is FNYEAQ. The CDR3 is CASSLRQGLNNEQFF. CDR3 DNA sequence: TGTGCCAGCAGCTTAAGGCAGGGCCTCAACAATGAGCAGTTCTTC.

V and J are TRBV27 and TRBJ2-1; 8 bases match TRBD2. The V gene's germline CDR1 is MNHEY and CDR2 SMNVEV (reference sequence). The CDR3 has 14 amino acids. V was pared by 5 bases and J by 10 bases, with 10 bases of the junction left unmatched. CDR3 region: CASSPSGGTAEQFF. In DNA form, the CDR3 reads TGTGCCAGCAGTCCGTCGGGGGGGACTGCCGAGCAGTTCTTC.